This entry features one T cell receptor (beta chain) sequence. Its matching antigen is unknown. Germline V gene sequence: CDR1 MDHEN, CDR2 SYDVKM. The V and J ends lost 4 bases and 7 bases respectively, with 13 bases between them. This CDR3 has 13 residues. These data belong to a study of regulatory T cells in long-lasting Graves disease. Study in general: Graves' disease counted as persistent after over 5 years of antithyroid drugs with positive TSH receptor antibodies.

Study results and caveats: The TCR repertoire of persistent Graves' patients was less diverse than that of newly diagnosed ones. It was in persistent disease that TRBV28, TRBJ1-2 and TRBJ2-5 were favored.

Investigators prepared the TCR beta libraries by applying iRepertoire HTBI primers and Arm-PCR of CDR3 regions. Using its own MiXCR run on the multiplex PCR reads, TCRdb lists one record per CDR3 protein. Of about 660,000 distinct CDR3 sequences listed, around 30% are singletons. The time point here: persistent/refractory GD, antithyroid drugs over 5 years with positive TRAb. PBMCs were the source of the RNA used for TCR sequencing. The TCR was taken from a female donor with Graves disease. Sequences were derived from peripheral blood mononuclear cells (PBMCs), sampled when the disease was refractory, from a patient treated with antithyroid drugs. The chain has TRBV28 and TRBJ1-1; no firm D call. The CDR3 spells CASSYTKTIEAFF. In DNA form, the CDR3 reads TGTGCCAGCAGTTACACAAAAACCATTGAAGCTTTCTTT.